This T cell receptor (beta chain) was obtained from a study of cytomegalovirus exposure and HLA in healthy donors. Healthy bone marrow donors made up the donors. The PCR contained 60 Vbeta and 13 Jbeta primers. Produced via immunoSEQ multiplex PCR; TCRdb's table is partial and in-frame only. The table records under 150,000 clones, about 61% of them present only once. This CDR3 is 14 amino acids long. Germline V CDR1 and CDR2: MDHEN, SYDVKM. J gave up 6 bases and V 6 bases, and 6 bases lay outside the gene matches. The sequence came from a woman aged 40 to 50 in good health and CMV-seronegative. V is TRBV28 and J is TRBJ1-5; 9 positions match TRBD1. The material sequenced was PBMCs. In DNA form, the CDR3 reads TGTGCCAGCAGCTCCGGACAGGGGATTCAGCCCCAGCATTTT. Residues: CASSSGQGIQPQHF.